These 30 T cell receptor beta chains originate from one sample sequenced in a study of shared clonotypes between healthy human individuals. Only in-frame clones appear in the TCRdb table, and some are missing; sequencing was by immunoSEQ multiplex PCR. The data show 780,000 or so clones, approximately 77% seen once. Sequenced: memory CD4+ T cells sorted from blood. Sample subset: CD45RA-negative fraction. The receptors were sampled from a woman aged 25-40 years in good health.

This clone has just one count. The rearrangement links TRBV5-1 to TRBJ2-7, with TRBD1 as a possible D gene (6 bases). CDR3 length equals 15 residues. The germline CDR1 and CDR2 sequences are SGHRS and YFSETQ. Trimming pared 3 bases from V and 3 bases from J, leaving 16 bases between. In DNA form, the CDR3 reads TGCGCCAGCAGCTCCGGTGCAGGGGTTGTCTACGAGCAGTACTTC. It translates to CASSSGAGVVYEQYF.

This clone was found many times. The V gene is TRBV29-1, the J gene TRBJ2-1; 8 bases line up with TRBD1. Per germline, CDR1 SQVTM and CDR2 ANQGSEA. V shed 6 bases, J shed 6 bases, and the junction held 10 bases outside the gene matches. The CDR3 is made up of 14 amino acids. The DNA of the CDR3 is TGCAGCGTCTCAGGGGGCCTGGTTATCAATGAGCAGTTCTTC. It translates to CSVSGGLVINEQFF.

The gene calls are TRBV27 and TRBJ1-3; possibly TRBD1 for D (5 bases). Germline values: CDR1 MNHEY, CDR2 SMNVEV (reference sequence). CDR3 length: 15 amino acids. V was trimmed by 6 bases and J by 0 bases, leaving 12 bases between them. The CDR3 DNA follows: TGTGCCAGCAGCTTACGGGGCAACTCTGGAAACACCATATATTTT. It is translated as CASSLRGNSGNTIYF.

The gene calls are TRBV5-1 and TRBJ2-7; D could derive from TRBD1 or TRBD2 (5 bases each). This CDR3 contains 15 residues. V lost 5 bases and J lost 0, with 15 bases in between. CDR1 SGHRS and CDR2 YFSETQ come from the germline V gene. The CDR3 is CASRPNPGTSYEQYF. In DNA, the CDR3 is TGCGCCAGCAGACCCAATCCAGGGACCTCCTACGAGCAGTACTTC.

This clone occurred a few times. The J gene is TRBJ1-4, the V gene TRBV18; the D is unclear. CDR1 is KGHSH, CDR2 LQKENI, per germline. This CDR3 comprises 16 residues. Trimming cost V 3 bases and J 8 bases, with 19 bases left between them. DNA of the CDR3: TGTGCCAGCTCACCCCGCAATCCAGGAGTGCACGAAAAACTGTTTTTT. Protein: CASSPRNPGVHEKLFF.

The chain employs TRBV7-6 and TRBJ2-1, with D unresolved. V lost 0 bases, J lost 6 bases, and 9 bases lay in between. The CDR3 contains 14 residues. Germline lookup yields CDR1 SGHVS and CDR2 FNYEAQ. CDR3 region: CASSLAPTTNEQFF. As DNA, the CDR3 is TGTGCCAGCAGCTTAGCCCCGACAACCAATGAGCAGTTCTTC. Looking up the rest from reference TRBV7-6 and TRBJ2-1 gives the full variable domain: GAGVSQSPRYKVTKRGQDVALRCDPISGHVSLYWYRQALGQGPEFLTYFNYEAQQDKSGLPNDRFSAERPEGSISTLTIQRTEQRDSAMYRCASSLAPTTNEQFFGPGTRLTVL.

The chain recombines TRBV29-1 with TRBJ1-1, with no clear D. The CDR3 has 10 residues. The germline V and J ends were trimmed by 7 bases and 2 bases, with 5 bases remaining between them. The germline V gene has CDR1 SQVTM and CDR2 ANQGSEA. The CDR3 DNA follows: TGCAGCGACGGTAACACTGAAGCTTTCTTT. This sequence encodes CSDGNTEAFF.

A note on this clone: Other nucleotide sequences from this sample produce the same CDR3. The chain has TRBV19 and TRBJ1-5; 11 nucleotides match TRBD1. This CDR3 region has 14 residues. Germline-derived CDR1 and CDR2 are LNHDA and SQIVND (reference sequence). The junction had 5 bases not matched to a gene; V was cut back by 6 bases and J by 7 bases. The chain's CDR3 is CASSGTGGGQPQHF. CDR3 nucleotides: TGTGCCAGTAGCGGGACAGGGGGAGGGCAGCCCCAGCATTTT.

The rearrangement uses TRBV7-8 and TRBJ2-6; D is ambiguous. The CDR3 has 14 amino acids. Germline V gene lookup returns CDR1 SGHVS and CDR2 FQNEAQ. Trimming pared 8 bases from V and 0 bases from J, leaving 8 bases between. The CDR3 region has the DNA TGTGCCAGCGAAACGATCTCTGGGGCCAACGTCCTGACTTTC. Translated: CASETISGANVLTF. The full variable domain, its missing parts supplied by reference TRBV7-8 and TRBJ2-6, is GAGVSQSPRYKVAKRGQDVALRCDPISGHVSLFWYQQALGQGPEFLTYFQNEAQLDKSGLPSDRFFAERPEGSVSTLKIQRTQQEDSAVYLCASETISGANVLTFGAGSRLTVL.

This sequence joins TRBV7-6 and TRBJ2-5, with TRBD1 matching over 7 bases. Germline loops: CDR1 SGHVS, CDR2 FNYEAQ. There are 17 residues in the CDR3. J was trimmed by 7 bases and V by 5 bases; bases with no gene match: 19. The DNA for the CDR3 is TGTGCCAGCAGCGGAAGGACAGGCTCGACTATCTTGGTGACCCAGTACTTC. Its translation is CASSGRTGSTILVTQYF.

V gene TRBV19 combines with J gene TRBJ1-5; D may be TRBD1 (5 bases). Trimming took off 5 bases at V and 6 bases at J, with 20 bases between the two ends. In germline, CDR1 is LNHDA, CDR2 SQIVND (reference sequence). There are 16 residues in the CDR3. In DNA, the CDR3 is TGTGCCAGTAGTTTAGGTGGAGGAGGGGAGACTCAGCCCCAGCATTTT. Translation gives CASSLGGGGETQPQHF.

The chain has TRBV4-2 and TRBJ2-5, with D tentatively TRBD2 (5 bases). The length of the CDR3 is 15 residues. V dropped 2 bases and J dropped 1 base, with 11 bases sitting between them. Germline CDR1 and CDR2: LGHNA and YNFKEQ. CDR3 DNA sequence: TGTGCCAGCAGCCAAAGTGCTACTAGCCAAGAGACCCAGTACTTC. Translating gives CASSQSATSQETQYF.

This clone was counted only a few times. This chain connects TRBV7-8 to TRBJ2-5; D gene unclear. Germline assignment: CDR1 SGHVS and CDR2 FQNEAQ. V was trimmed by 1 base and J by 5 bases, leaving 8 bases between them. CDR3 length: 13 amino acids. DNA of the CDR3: TGTGCCAGCAGCTTAGTCTGGGATGAGACCCAGTACTTC. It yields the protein CASSLVWDETQYF.

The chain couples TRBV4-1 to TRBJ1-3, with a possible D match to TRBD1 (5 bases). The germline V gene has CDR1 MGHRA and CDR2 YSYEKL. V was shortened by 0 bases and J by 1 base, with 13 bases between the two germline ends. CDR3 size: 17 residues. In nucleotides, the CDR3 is TGCGCCAGCAGCCAAGATCCCAGGACATTTTCTGGAAACACCATATATTTT. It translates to CASSQDPRTFSGNTIYF.

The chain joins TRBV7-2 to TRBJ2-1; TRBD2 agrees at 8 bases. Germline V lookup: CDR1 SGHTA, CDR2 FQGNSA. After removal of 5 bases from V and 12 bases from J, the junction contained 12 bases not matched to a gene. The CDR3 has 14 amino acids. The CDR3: CASSNTGLVFGQFF. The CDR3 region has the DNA TGTGCCAGCAGCAATACGGGACTAGTCTTTGGGCAGTTCTTC.

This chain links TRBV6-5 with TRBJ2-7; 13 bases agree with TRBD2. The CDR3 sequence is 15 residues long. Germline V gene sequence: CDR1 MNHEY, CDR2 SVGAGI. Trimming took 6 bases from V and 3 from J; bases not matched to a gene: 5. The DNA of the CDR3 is TGTGCCAGCAGCCCAGGGACTAGCGGGATCTACGAGCAGTACTTC. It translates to CASSPGTSGIYEQYF.

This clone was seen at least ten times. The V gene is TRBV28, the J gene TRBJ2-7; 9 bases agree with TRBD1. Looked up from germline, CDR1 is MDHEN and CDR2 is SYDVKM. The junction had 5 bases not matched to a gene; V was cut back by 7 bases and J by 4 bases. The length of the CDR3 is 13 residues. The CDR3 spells CASMPDRGYEQYF. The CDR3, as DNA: TGTGCCAGCATGCCCGACAGGGGGTACGAGCAGTACTTC.

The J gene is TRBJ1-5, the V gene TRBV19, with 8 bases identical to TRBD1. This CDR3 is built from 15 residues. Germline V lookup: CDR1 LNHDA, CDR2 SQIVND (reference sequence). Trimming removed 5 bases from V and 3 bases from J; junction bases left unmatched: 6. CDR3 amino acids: CASSSGQGPNQPQHF. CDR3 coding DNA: TGTGCCAGTAGTTCAGGACAGGGTCCCAATCAGCCCCAGCATTTT. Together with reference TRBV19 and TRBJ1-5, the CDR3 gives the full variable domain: DGGITQSPKYLFRKEGQNVTLSCEQNLNHDAMYWYRQDPGQGLRLIYYSQIVNDFQKGDIAEGYSVSREKKESFPLTVTSAQKNPTAFYLCASSSGQGPNQPQHFGDGTRLSIL.

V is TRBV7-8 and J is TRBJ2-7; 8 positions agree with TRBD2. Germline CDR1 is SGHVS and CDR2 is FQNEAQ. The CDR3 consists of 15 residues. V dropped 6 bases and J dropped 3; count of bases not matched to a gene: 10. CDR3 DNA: TGTGCCAGCAGACCAACTAGCGGCCGGGGCTACGAGCAGTACTTC. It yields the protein CASRPTSGRGYEQYF.

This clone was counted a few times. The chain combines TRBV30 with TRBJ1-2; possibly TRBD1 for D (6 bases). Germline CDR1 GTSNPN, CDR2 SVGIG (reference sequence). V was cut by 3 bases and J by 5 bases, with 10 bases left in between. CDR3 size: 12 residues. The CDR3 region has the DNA TGTGCCTGGAGCGGGACACCTTATGGCTACACCTTC. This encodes CAWSGTPYGYTF.

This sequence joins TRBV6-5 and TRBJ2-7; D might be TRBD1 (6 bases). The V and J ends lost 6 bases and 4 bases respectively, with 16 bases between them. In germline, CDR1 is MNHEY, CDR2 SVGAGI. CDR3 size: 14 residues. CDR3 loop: CASRPQGNLYEQYF. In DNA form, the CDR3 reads TGTGCCAGCAGACCTCAGGGGAACCTTTACGAGCAGTACTTC.

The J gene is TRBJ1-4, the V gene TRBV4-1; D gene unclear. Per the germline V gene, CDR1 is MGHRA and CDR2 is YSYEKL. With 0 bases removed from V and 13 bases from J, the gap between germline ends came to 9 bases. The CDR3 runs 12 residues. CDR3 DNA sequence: TGCGCCAGCAGCCAAGACTGGGTTGGACTGTTTTTT. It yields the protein CASSQDWVGLFF.

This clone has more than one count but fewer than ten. CDR3 sequence: CASSTGLTGSEEKLFF. The CDR3 nucleotides read TGTGCCAGTAGTACGGGGCTGACAGGCTCGGAAGAAAAACTGTTTTTT. The genes are TRBV19 and TRBJ1-4, with TRBD1 as a possible D gene (6 bases). Per the germline V gene, CDR1 is LNHDA and CDR2 is SQIVND (reference sequence). There are 16 residues in the CDR3. Between the trimmed V and J ends, which lost 4 bases and 8 bases, there was a span of 20 bases.

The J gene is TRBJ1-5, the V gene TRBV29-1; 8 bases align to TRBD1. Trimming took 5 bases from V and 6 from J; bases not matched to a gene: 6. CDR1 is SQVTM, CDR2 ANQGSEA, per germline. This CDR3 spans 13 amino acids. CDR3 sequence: CSVRTGGGQPQHF. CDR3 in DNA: TGCAGCGTTCGTACAGGGGGTGGTCAGCCCCAGCATTTT.

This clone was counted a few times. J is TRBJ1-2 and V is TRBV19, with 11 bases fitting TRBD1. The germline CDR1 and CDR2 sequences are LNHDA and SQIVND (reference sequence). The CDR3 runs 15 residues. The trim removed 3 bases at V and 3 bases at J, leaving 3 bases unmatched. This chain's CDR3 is CASSIVGQGDYGYTF. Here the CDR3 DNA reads TGTGCCAGTAGTATCGTGGGACAGGGGGACTATGGCTACACCTTC.

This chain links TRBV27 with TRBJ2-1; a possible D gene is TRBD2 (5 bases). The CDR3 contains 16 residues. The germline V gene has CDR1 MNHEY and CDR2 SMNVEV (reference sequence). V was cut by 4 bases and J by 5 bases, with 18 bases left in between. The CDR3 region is CASSYKPGAVNNEQFF. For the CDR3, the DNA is TGTGCCAGCAGTTATAAGCCCGGAGCGGTGAACAATGAGCAGTTCTTC.

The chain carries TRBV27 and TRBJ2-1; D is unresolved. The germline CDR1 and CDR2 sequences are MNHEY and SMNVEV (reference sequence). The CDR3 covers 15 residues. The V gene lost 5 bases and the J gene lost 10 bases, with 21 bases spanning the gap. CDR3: CASSPTPTRRLEQFF. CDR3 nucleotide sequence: TGTGCCAGCAGTCCCACCCCGACTCGCCGTTTAGAGCAGTTCTTC.

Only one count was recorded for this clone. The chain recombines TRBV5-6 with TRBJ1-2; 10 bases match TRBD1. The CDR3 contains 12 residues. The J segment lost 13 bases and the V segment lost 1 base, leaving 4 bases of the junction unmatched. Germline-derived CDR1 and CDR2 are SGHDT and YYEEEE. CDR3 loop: CASSLNRDRGTF. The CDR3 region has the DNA TGTGCCAGCAGCTTGAATCGGGACAGGGGCACCTTC.

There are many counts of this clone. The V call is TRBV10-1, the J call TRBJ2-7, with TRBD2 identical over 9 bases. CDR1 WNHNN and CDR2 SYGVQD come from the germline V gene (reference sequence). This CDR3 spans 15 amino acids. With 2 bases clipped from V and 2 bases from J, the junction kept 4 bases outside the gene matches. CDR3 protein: CASSEGTSGPYEQYF. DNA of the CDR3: TGCGCCAGCAGTGAGGGAACTAGCGGGCCCTACGAGCAGTACTTC.

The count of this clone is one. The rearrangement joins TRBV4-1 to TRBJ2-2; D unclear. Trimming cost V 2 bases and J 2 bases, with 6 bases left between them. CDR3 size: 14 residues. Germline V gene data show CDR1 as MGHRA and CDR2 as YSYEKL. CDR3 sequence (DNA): TGCGCCAGCAGCCAACCGGGTAACACCGGGGAGCTGTTTTTT. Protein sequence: CASSQPGNTGELFF.